This T cell receptor (beta chain) was retrieved from a study of CD4 T cells in relation to SARS-CoV-2 and coronaviruses. Broader study findings: Monoreactive clones expanded significantly more to SARS-CoV-2 than crossreactive clones did. This crossreactivity analysis covered spike protein alone, no other viral proteins.

Details on this clone: Antigen: not known.

This CDR3 region has 13 residues. V was shortened by 9 bases and J by 5 bases, with 17 bases between the two germline ends. The V gene's germline CDR1 is SGHKS and CDR2 YYEKEE (reference sequence). CD4+ T cells from unexposed donors were obtained before the COVID-19 pandemic (2011-2018). The cells were cultured for around ten days before CD4+ T cells were isolated. Unexposed-donor CD4+ T cells were probed with SARS-CoV-2 S/N and four cold-coronavirus spikes, cells permitting. About 2 million PBMCs per well were cultured with 7.5 to 10 IU/ml IL-2. Method: immunoSEQ multiplex PCR; TCRdb's copy keeps in-frame clones and lacks some. The sample lists approximately 16,000 clones, roughly 82% occurring once.

Sequenced material: CD4+ T cells from PBMCs, cultured in vitro. The receptor's source is a human donor in good health. V gene TRBV5-5 combines with J gene TRBJ1-2; D is perhaps TRBD1 (5 bases). CDR3 in amino acids: CATRGDLVYGYTF. In DNA, the CDR3 is TGTGCCACCAGAGGGGACCTCGTATATGGCTACACCTTC.